The 3 T cell receptor beta chains in this list originate from one sample, sequenced in a study of cytomegalovirus exposure and HLA in healthy donors. The study ran its PCR with 60 Vbeta and 13 Jbeta primers. Profiled with immunoSEQ multiplex PCR; TCRdb holds only in-frame clones, not every one. This sample's table reports 140,000 to 150,000 clones. Sequencing input: PBMCs. The receptors come from a male donor in good health and CMV-seronegative.

This rearrangement joins TRBV5-4 to TRBJ2-1; 10 positions agree with TRBD2. The V gene end was trimmed by 2 bases and the J gene end by 0 bases; junction bases not matched to a gene: 8. The CDR3 totals 18 residues. In germline, CDR1 is SGHNT, CDR2 YYREEE (reference sequence). CDR3 residues: CASSLIRLAGFSYNEQFF. DNA for the CDR3: TGTGCCAGCAGCTTAATCAGACTAGCGGGCTTCTCCTACAATGAGCAGTTCTTC.

V gene TRBV7-2 combines with J gene TRBJ1-1; D is unclear. CDR1 SGHTA and CDR2 FQGNSA come from the germline V gene. Trimming stripped 3 bases from V and 4 bases from J, with 9 bases between. CDR3 size: 13 residues. The CDR3 reads CASSFDGSTEAFF. CDR3 nucleotide sequence: TGTGCCAGCAGCTTCGATGGGAGCACTGAAGCTTTCTTT. Drawing the rest from reference TRBV7-2 and TRBJ1-1, the complete variable domain is GAGVSQSPSNKVTEKGKDVELRCDPISGHTALYWYRQSLGQGLEFLIYFQGNSAPDKSGLPSDRFSAERTGGSVSTLTIQRTQQEDSAVYLCASSFDGSTEAFFGQGTRLTVV.

The chain is built from TRBV30 and TRBJ1-2; 7 nucleotides match TRBD1. With V trimmed by 2 bases and J by 5 bases, 5 bases remained unmatched. Germline CDR1 reads GTSNPN; CDR2 reads SVGIG (reference sequence). The CDR3 covers 13 residues. CDR3 sequence reads: CAWSTVQGYGYTF. The DNA of the CDR3 is TGTGCCTGGAGTACAGTACAGGGGTATGGCTACACCTTC.